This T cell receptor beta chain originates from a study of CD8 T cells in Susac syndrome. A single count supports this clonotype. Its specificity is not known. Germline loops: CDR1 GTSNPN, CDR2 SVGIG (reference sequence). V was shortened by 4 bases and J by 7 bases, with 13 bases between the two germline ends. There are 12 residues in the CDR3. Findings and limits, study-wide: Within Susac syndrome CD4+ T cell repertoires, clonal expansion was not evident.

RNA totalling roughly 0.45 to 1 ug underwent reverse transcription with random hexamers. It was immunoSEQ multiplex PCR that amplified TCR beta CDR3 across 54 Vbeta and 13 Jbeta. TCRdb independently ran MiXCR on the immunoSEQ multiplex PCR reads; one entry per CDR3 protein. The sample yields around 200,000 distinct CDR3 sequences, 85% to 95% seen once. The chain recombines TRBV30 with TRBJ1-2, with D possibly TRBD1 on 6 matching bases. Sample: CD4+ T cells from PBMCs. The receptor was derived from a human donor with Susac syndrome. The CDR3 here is CAWIRGIGGYTF. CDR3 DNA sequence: TGTGCCTGGATAAGGGGGATTGGTGGCTACACCTTC.